This TCR beta chain derives from a study of T cell clones after liver transplantation. CDR3 length: 14 amino acids. The ends were cut back, 3 bases at V and 8 bases at J, with 13 bases in the middle. From germline, CDR1 is MNHNS and CDR2 SASEGT. Data came from immunoSEQ multiplex PCR; TCRdb stores just in-frame clones and leaves some out. Of roughly 120,000 clones in the sample, less than 95% were seen once. This clone was counted once. This chain links TRBV6-1 with TRBJ1-4; D not resolved. The input for sequencing was CD4+ T cells from blood, taken 12 months after liver transplant. This clonotype originated in a human patient who received a liver transplant. Some T cells may be provided by the graft donor. In DNA, the CDR3 is TGTGCCAGCAGTGACGTGGGGATAGGGGAAAAACTGTTTTTT. Protein sequence: CASSDVGIGEKLFF.